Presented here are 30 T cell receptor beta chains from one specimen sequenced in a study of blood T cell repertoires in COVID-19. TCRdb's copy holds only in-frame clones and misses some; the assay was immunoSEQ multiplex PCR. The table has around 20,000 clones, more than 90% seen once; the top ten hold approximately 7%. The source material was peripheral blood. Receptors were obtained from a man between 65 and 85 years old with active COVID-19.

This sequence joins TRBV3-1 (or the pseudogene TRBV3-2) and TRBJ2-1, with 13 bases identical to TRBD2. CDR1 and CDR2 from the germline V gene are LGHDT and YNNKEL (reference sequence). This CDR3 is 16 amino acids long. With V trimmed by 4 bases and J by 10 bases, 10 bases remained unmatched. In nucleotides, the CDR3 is TGTGCCAGCAGCCGCCGCTGGACTAGCGGGAGCGGCGAGCAGTTCTTC. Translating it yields CASSRRWTSGSGEQFF.

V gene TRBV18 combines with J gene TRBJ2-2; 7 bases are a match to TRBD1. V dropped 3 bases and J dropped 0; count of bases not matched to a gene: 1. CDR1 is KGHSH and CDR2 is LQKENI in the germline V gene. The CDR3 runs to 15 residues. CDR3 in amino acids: CASSPTGPNTGELFF. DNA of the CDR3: TGTGCCAGCTCACCGACAGGGCCGAACACCGGGGAGCTGTTTTTT.

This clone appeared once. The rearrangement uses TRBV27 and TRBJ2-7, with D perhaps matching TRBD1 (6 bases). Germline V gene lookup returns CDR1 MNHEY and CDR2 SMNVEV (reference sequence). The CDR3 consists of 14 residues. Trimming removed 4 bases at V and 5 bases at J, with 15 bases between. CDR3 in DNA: TGTGCCAGCAGTTCCCTCACAGACAGGAACGAGCAGTACTTC. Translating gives CASSSLTDRNEQYF.

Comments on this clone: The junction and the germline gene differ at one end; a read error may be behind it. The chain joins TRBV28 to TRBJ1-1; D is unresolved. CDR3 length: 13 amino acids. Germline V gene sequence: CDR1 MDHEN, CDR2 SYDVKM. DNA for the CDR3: TGTGCCAGCACCTCTGGTTGGACTACTGGAGCTTTCTTT. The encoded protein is CASTSGWTTGAFF.

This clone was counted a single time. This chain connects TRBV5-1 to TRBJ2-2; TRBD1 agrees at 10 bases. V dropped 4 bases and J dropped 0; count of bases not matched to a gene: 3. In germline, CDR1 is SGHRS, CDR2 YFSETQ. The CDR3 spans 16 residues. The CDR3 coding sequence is TGCGCCAGCAGCGGGGGGACAGGGGCGAACACCGGGGAGCTGTTTTTT. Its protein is CASSGGTGANTGELFF.

The CDR3 protein is CASSMTGNLLNAEAFF. The CDR3 region has the DNA TGTGCCAGTAGTATGACAGGGAATCTTCTTAATGCTGAAGCTTTCTTT. The V and J genes are TRBV19 and TRBJ1-1; 7 nucleotides line up with TRBD1. CDR1 and CDR2 from the germline V gene are LNHDA and SQIVND (reference sequence). This CDR3 region has 16 residues. The V segment lost 3 bases and the J segment 6 bases; nucleotides outside the gene matches: 13.

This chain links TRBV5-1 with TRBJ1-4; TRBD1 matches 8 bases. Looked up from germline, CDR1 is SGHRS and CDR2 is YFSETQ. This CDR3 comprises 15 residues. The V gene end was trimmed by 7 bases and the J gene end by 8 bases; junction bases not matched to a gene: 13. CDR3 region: CASGKAGQAGEKLFF. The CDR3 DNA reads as TGCGCCAGCGGGAAGGCGGGACAGGCTGGGGAAAAACTGTTTTTT.

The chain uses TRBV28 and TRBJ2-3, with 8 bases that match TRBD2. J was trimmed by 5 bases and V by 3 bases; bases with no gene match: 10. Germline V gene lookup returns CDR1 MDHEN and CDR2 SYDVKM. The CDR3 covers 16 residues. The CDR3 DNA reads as TGTGCCAGCAGTTTTCTAGTAGCGGGGAGTGGAGATACGCAGTATTTT. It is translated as CASSFLVAGSGDTQYF. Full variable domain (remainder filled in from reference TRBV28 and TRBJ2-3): DVKVTQSSRYLVKRTGEKVFLECVQDMDHENMFWYRQDPGLGLRLIYFSYDVKMKEKGDIPEGYSVSREKKERFSLILESASTNQTSMYLCASSFLVAGSGDTQYFGPGTRLTVL.

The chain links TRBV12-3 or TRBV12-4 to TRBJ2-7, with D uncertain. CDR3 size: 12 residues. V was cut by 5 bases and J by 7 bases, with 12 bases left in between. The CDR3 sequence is CASSPRSREQYF. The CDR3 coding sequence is TGTGCCAGCAGTCCCCGGAGTCGTGAGCAGTACTTC.

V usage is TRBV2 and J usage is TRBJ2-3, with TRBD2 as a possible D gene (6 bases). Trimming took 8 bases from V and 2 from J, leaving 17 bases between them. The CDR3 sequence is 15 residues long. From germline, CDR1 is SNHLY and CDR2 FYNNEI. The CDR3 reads CASWGDRRNTDTQYF. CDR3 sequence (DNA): TGTGCCAGCTGGGGGGACCGCCGGAACACAGATACGCAGTATTTT.

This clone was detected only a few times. CDR3 coding DNA: TGCGCCAGCAGCCGAGGACAGGGGTCGCGAGAGACCCAGTACTTC. Encoded protein: CASSRGQGSRETQYF. The rearrangement uses TRBV5-1 and TRBJ2-5; 9 bases align to TRBD1. Germline V lookup: CDR1 SGHRS, CDR2 YFSETQ. Germline trimming cut 4 bases from V and 4 bases from J; bases unmatched to any gene: 8. The CDR3 spans 15 residues.

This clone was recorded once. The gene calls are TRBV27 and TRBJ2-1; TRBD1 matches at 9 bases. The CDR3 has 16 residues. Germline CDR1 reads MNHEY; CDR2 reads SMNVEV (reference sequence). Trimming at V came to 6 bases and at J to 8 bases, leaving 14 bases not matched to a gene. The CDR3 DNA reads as TGTGCCAGCAGGGTGGTTCCGGGACAGGGTAACGATGAGCAGTTCTTC. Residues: CASRVVPGQGNDEQFF.

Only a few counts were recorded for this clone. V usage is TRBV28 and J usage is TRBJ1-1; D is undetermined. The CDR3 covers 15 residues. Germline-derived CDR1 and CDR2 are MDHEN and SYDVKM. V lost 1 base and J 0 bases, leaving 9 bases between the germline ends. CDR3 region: CASSLFAGMNTEAFF. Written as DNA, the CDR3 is TGTGCCAGCAGTTTATTTGCAGGTATGAACACTGAAGCTTTCTTT.

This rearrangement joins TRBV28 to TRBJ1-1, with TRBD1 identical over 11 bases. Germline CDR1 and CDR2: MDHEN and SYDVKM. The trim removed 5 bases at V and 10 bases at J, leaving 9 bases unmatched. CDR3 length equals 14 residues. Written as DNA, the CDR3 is TGTGCCAGCAGTCTCCCGGGACAGGGGGTTGTAGCTTTCTTT. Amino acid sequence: CASSLPGQGVVAFF. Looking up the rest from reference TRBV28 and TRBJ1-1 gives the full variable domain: DVKVTQSSRYLVKRTGEKVFLECVQDMDHENMFWYRQDPGLGLRLIYFSYDVKMKEKGDIPEGYSVSREKKERFSLILESASTNQTSMYLCASSLPGQGVVAFFGQGTRLTVV.

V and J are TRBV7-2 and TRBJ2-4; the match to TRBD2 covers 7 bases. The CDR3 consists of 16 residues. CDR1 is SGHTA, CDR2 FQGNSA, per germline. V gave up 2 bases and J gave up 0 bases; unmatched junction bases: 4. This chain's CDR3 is CASSLLGGLAKNIQYF. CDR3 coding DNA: TGTGCCAGCAGCTTATTGGGGGGGTTAGCCAAAAACATTCAGTACTTC.

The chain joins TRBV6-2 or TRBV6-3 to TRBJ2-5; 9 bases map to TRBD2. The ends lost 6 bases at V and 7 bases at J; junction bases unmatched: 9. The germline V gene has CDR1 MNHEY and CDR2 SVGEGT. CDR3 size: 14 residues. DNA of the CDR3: TGTGCCAGCAGCCCTAGCGGGGTCCCGGGGACCCAGTACTTC. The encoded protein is CASSPSGVPGTQYF.

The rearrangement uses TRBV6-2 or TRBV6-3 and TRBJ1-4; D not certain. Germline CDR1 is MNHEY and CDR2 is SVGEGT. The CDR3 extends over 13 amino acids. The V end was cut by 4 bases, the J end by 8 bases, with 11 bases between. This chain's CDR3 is CASSWQTGEKLFF. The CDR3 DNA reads TGTGCCAGCAGTTGGCAGACGGGAGAAAAACTGTTTTTT.

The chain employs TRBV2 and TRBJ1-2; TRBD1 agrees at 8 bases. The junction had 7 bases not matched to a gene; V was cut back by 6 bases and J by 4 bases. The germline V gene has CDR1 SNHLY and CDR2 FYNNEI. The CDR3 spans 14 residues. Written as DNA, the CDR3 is TGTGCCAGCAGGCCCGGACAGGGATCCTATGGCTACACCTTC. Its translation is CASRPGQGSYGYTF.

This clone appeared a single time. The CDR3 loop reads CASSSGLAGGGGTDTQYF. The CDR3 nucleotides are TGTGCCAGCAGCTCGGGACTAGCGGGGGGAGGGGGCACAGATACGCAGTATTTT. The genes are TRBV5-4 and TRBJ2-3; 15 bases map to TRBD2. In germline, CDR1 is SGHNT, CDR2 YYREEE (reference sequence). The CDR3 is 18 residues long. V dropped 3 bases and J dropped 1; count of bases not matched to a gene: 6.

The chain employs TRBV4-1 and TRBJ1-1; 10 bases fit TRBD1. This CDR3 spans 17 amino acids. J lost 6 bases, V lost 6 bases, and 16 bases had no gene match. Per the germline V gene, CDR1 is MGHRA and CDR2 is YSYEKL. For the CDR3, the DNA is TGCGCCAGCAGGGCACCGGGACAGGGGAGAGGAAGCTCTGAAGCTTTCTTT. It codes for CASRAPGQGRGSSEAFF.

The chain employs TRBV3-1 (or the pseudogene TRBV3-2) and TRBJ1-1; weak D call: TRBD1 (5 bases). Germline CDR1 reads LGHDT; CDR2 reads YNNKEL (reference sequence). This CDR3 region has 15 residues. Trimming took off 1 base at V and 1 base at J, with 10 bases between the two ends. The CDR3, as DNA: TGTGCCAGCAGCCAAGGGGCAGGGCCGAACACTGAAGCTTTCTTT. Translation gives CASSQGAGPNTEAFF.

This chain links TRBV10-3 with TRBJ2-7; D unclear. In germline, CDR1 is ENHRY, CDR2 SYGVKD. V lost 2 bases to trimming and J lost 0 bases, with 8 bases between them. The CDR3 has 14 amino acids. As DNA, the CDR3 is TGTGCCATCAGTGAGCTCCTATTCTCCTACGAGCAGTACTTC. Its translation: CAISELLFSYEQYF.

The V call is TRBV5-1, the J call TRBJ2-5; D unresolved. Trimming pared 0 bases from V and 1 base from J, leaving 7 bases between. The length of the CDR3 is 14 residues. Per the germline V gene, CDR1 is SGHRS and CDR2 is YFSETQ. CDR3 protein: CASSLDTLQETQYF. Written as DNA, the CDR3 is TGCGCCAGCAGCTTGGATACTCTCCAAGAGACCCAGTACTTC.

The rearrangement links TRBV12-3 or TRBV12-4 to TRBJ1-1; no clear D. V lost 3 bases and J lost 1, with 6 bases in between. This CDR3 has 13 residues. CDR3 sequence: CASSLGKNTEAFF. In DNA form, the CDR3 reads TGTGCCAGCAGTTTGGGCAAGAACACTGAAGCTTTCTTT.

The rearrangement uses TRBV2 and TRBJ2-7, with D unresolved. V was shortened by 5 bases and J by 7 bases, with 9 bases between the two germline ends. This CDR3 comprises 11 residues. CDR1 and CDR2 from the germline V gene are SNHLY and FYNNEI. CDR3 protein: CASSLYEEQYF. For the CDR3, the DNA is TGTGCCAGCAGTCTTTACGAGGAGCAGTACTTC. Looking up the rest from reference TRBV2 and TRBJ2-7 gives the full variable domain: EPEVTQTPSHQVTQMGQEVILRCVPISNHLYFYWYRQILGQKVEFLVSFYNNEISEKSEIFDDQFSVERPDGSNFTLKIRSTKLEDSAMYFCASSLYEEQYFGPGTRLTVT.

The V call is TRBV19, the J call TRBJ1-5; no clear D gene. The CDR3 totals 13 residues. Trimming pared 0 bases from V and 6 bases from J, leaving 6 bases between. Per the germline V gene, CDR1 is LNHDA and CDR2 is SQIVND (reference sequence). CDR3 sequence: CASSIEGVQPQHF. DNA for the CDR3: TGTGCCAGTAGTATAGAAGGAGTTCAGCCCCAGCATTTT.

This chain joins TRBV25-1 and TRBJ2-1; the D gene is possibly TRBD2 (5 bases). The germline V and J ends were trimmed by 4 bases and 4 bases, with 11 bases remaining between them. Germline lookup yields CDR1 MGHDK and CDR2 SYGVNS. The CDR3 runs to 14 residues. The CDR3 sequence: CASSAGGPYNEQFF. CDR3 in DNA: TGTGCCAGCAGTGCGGGCGGGCCTTACAATGAGCAGTTCTTC.

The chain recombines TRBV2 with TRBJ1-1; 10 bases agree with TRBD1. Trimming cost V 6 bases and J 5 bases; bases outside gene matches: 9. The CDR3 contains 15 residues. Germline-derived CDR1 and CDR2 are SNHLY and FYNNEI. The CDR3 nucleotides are TGTGCCAGCAGCGATGACAGGGGGCCAGGTACTGAAGCTTTCTTT. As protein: CASSDDRGPGTEAFF.

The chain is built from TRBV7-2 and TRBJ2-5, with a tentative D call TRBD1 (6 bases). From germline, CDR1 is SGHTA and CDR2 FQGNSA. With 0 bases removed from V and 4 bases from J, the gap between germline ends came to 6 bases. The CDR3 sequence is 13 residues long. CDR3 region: CASSLAGAETQYF. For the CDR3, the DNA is TGTGCCAGCAGCTTAGCGGGGGCAGAGACCCAGTACTTC.

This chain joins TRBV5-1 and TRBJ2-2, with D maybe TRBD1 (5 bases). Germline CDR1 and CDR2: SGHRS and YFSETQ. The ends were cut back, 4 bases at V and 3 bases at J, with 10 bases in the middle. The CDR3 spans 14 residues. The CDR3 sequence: CASSKPGYTGELFF. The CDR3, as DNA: TGCGCCAGCAGCAAGCCAGGGTACACCGGGGAGCTGTTTTTT.